This T cell receptor beta chain emerged from a study of cytomegalovirus exposure and HLA in healthy donors. Only a few counts were recorded for this clone. Looked up from germline, CDR1 is MNHNY and CDR2 is SVGAGI (reference sequence). The CDR3 consists of 15 residues. V was shortened by 7 bases and J by 0 bases, with 13 bases between the two germline ends. The PCR had 60 Vbeta and 13 Jbeta primers. Assay: immunoSEQ multiplex PCR; the TCRdb copy retains only in-frame clones and omits some. The table lists approximately 100,000 clones, over 70% of them singletons, with around 5.3% in the top ten. The sequence was collected from a woman aged 40 to 55 in good health and CMV-seronegative. The chain combines TRBV6-6 with TRBJ1-5; maybe TRBD1 (5 bases). Sequenced input: PBMCs. CDR3 in amino acids: CASTTEGYSNQPQHF. As DNA, the CDR3 is TGTGCCAGCACCACGGAGGGGTATAGCAATCAGCCCCAGCATTTT.